The entry below describes one TCR beta chain. The antigen remains undetermined. Germline CDR1 reads SGHNT; CDR2 reads YYREEE (reference sequence). The CDR3 is 17 residues long. V lost 0 bases to trimming and J lost 0 bases, with 13 bases between them. The entry originates in a study of blood T cells in healthy people across ages. Isolation yielded PBMCs, at least 6.5 million per sample, in every case. Study conclusions and caveats: Long-lived donors carried more naive CD4+ cells and greater diversity than aged donors. Considered underestimates were the diversity estimates obtained from one million T cells. The study could not conclusively compare naive and antigen-experienced cells, given its unsorted PBMCs.

Alongside a J-beta primer mix, a sample-barcoded 5' primer served in a second PCR lasting about 6 to 11 cycles. One entry per CDR3 protein results from TCRdb running MiXCR on the 5' RACE reads. The profile shows 1.5 million or so distinct CDR3 sequences, under 55% of them singletons. Sequenced material: blood. This clonotype was obtained from a woman younger than 30 in good health. The J gene is TRBJ2-1, the V gene TRBV5-4, with D perhaps TRBD2 (5 bases). The CDR3 here is CASSLEVSRGSYNEQFF. The CDR3 DNA follows: TGTGCCAGCAGCTTGGAAGTCTCCCGGGGCTCCTACAATGAGCAGTTCTTC.